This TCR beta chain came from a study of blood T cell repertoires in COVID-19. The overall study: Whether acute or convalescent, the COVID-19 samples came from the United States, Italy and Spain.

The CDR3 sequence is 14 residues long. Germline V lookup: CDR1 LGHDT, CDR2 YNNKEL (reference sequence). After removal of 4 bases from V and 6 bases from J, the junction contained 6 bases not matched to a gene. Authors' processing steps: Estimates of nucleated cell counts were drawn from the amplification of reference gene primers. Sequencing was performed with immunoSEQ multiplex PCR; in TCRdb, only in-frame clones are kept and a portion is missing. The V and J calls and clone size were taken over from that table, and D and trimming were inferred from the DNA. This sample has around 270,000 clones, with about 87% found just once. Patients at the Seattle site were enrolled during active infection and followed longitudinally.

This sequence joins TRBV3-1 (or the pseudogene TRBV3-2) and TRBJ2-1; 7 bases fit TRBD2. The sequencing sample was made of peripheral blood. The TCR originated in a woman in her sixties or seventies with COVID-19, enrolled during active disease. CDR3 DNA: TGTGCCAGCAGCCGTGGACTAGTGCGCAATGAGCAGTTCTTC. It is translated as CASSRGLVRNEQFF.